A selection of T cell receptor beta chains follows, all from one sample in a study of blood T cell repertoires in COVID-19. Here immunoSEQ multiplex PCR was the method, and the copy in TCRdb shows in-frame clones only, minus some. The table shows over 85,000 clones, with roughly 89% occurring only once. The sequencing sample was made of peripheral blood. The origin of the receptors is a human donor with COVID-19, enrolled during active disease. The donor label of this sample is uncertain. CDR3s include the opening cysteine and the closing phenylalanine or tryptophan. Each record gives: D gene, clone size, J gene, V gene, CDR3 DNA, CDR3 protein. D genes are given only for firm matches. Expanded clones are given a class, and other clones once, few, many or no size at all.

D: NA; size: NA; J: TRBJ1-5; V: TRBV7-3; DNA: TGTGCCAGCAGCGGCCGACAGGAGAGCAATCAGCCCCAGCATTTT; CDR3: CASSGRQESNQPQHF
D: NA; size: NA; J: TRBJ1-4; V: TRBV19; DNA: TGTGCCAGTAGGGACCCCGGAGGCCGCGAAAAACTGTTTTTT; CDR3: CASRDPGGREKLFF
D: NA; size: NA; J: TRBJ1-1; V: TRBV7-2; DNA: TGTGCCAGCAGCTTAGGAGGAGGGCCGAACACTGAAGCTTTCTTT; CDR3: CASSLGGGPNTEAFF
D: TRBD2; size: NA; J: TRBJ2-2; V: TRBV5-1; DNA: TGCGCCAGCAGCTTGGGTCTAGCGGGGACAACCGGGGAGCTGTTTTTT; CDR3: CASSLGLAGTTGELFF
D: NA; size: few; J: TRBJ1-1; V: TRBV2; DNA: TGTGCCAGCACCTTCGGGGGGTTTTGGACTGAAGCTTTCTTT; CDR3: CASTFGGFWTEAFF
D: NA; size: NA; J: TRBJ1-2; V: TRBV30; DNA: TGTGCCTGGACCATGGGGGGTGACTATGGCTACACCTTC; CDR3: CAWTMGGDYGYTF
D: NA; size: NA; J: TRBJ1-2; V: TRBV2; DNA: TGTGCCAGCAGTGCTAATAACTATGGCTACACCTTC; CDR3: CASSANNYGYTF
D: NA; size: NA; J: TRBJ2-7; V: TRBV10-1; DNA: TGCGCCAGCAGTGGGGACTGGGGATCCTACGAGCAGTACTTC; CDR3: CASSGDWGSYEQYF
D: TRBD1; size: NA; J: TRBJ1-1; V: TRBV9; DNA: TGTGCCAGCAGCGGACAGGGGTTCACTGAAGCTTTCTTT; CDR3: CASSGQGFTEAFF
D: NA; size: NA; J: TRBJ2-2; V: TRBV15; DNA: TGTGCCACCAGCAGAGACAGGGAGGCCGGGGAGCTGTTTTTT; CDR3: CATSRDREAGELFF
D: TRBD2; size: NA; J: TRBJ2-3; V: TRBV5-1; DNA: TGCGCCAGCAGCTTGGCCGGACTAGCGGGAGAGACAGATACGCAGTATTTT; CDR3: CASSLAGLAGETDTQYF
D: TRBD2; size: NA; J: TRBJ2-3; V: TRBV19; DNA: TGTGCCAGTAGTAATCCTAGCGGGGCGAGGGGGGATACGCAGTATTTT; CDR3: CASSNPSGARGDTQYF
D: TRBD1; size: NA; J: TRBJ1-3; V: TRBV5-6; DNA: TGTGCCAGCAGCCACCCGACAGGGGCGGGAAACACCATATATTTT; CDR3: CASSHPTGAGNTIYF
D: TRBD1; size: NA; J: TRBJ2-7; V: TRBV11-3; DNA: TGTGCCAGCAGCCCCCGGGACAGGGGCGGGAGTGAGCAGTACTTC; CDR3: CASSPRDRGGSEQYF
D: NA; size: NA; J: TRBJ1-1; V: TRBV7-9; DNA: TGTGCCAGCAGCTTGGGCATGAACACTGAAGCTTTCTTT; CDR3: CASSLGMNTEAFF
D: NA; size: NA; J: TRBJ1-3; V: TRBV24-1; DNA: TGTGCCACCAGTGACCCCCCCCAGGTTGTGGGAAACACCATATATTTT; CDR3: CATSDPPQVVGNTIYF
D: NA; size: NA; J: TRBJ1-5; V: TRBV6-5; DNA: TGTGCCAGCAGTCCTTCTCCTTCGGTTCAGCCCCAGCATTTT; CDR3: CASSPSPSVQPQHF
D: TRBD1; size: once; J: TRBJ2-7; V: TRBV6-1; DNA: TGTGCCAGCAGTGGGACAGGAACCTACGAGCAGTACTTC; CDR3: CASSGTGTYEQYF
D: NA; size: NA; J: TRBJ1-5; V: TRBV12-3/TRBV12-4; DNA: TGTGCCAGCAACGGCGGAGGTGGGGCCCAGCATTTT; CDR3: CASNGGGGAQHF
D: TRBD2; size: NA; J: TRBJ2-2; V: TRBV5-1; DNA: TGCGCCAGCAGCTACGGGGGGACCGGGGAGCTGTTTTTT; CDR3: CASSYGGTGELFF
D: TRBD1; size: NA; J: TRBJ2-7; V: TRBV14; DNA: TGTGCCAGCAGCCAGGGACAGGGGGCCTACGAGCAGTACTTC; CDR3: CASSQGQGAYEQYF
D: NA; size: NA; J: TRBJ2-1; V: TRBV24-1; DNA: TGTGCCACCAGTGATTTGAAACAGGGGGCCCAGCGGGAGGGTAATGAGCAGTTCTTC; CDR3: CATSDLKQGAQREGNEQFF
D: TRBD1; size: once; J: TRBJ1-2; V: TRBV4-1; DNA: TGCGCCAGCAGCCAAGAGTGGCAGGGGGCGACCAACTATGGCTACACCTTC; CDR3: CASSQEWQGATNYGYTF
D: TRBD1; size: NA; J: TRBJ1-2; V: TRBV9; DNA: TGTGCCAGCAGCTCCGGGGGGCAGGGACAGGGTCTCTATGGCTACACCTTC; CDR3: CASSSGGQGQGLYGYTF
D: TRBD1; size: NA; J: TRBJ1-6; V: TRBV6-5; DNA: TGTGCCAGCGTCCCTCAGAGGGACAGGGAGTCACCCCTCCACTTT; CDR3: CASVPQRDRESPLHF
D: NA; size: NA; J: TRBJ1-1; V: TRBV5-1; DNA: TGCGCCAGCAGCTTGACCGGGGTTGAGAACACTGAAGCTTTCTTT; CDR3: CASSLTGVENTEAFF
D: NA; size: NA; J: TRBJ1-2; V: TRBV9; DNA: TGTGCCAGCACCGTGGGCCAGGGACTGGGCTATGGCTACACCTTC; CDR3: CASTVGQGLGYGYTF
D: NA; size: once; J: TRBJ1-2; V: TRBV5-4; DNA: TGTGCCAGCAGCTTATCCAGGGTAGAGGGCTACACCTTC; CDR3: CASSLSRVEGYTF
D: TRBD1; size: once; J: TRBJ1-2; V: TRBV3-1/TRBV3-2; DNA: TGTGCCAGCAGCACCAACAGGGGGCTTAACTATGGCTACACCTTC; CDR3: CASSTNRGLNYGYTF
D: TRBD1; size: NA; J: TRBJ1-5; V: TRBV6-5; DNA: TGTGCCAGCAGTACCGACAGGGGCGGTCAGCCCCAGCATTTT; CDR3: CASSTDRGGQPQHF
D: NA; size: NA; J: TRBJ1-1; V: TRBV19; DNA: TGTGCCAGTAGTATAGACAGAAGGAACACTGAAGCTTTCTTT; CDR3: CASSIDRRNTEAFF
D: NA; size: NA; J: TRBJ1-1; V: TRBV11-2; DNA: TGTGCCAGCAGCTTACAAACAGGGAACACTGAAGCTTTCTTT; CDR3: CASSLQTGNTEAFF
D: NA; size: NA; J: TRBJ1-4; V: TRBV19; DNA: TGTGCCAGTAGTATCGGGGGGCGGGTGCTTGAAAAACTGTTTTTT; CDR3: CASSIGGRVLEKLFF
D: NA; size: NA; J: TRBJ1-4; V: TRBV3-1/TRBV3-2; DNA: TGTGCCAGCAGCCAGGCGGGGGAAAAACTGTTTTTT; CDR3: CASSQAGEKLFF
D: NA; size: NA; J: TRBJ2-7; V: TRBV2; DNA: TGTGCCAGCAGATTGGCCGAGCAGTACTTC; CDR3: CASRLAEQYF
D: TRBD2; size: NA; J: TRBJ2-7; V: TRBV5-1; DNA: TGCGCCAGCAGCCCCAGAAGGACTAGCGGGAGCGCTGAACGTTACGAGCAGTACTTC; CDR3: CASSPRRTSGSAERYEQYF